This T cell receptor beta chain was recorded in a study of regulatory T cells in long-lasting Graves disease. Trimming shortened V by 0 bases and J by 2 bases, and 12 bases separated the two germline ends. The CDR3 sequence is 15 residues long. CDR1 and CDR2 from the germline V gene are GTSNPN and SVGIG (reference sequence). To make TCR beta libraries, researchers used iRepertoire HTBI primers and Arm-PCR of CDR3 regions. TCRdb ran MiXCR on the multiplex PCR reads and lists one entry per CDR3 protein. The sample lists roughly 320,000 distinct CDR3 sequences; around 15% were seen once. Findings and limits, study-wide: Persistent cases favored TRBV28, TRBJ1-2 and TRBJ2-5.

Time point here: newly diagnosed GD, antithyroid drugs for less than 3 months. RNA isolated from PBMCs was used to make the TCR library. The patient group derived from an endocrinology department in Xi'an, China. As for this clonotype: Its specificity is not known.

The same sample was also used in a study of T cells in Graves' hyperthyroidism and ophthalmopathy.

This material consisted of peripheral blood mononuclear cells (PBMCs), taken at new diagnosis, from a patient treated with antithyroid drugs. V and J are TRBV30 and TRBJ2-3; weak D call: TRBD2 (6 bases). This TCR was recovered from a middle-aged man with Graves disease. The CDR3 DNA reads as TGTGCCTGGAGTGTACGGGGGACCCTCACAGATACGCAGTATTTT. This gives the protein CAWSVRGTLTDTQYF. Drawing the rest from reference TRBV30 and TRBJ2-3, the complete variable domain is SQTIHQWPATLVQPVGSPLSLECTVEGTSNPNLYWYRQAAGRGLQLLFYSVGIGQISSEVPQNLSASRPQDRQFILSSKKLLLSDSGFYLCAWSVRGTLTDTQYFGPGTRLTVL.